This T cell receptor beta chain was sequenced for a study of cytomegalovirus exposure and HLA in healthy donors. Study findings and constraints: Cytomegalovirus status was reportedly diagnosed by the classifier with high specificity and sensitivity. Follow-up analysis later connected one missense variant in DCLRE1C with trimming of TCR beta V- and J-genes. Apart from CMV serostatus, no immune exposure information was available. An analysis was carried out at a later point. It showed that HLA-associated TCR beta chains were more clonally expanded than equally common non-associated chains.

The PCR ran on 60 Vbeta and 13 Jbeta primers. The method was immunoSEQ multiplex PCR; TCRdb's version includes in-frame clones alone and lacks a portion of them. The repertoire consists of 150,000 to 200,000 clones, with 75% to 80% occurring once and the leading ten covering 6.3%. A remark on this clone: Its cognate antigen is unknown.

J was trimmed by 14 bases and V by 6 bases; bases with no gene match: 12. From germline, CDR1 is MNHEY and CDR2 SVGAGI. This CDR3 region has 13 residues. The chain links TRBV6-5 to TRBJ2-1; TRBD2 matches 8 bases. Sequencing used PBMCs. This TCR derives from a man between 40 and 49 years old in good health and CMV-seropositive. Written as DNA, the CDR3 is TGTGCCAGCAGCGAACTAGCGGAGAGGAGGGAGTTCTTC. Protein sequence: CASSELAERREFF.